The 24 T cell receptor beta chains reported below all come from one sample, sequenced in a study of cytomegalovirus exposure and HLA in healthy donors. Both 60 Vbeta primers and 13 Jbeta primers went into the PCR. Assay: immunoSEQ multiplex PCR; the TCRdb copy retains only in-frame clones and omits some. The sample records about 130,000 clones, roughly four fifths being singletons. Sequencing was performed on PBMCs. These receptors were taken from a male donor in good health and CMV-seronegative.

This rearrangement joins TRBV5-6 to TRBJ2-7; D possibly corresponds to TRBD2 (6 bases). Per the germline V gene, CDR1 is SGHDT and CDR2 is YYEEEE. The CDR3 consists of 18 residues. Trimming pared 2 bases from V and 0 bases from J, leaving 21 bases between. CDR3 DNA: TGTGCCAGCAGCTTAAACCTGAGACTAGGGAAAAGCTCCTACGAGCAGTACTTC. Its translation is CASSLNLRLGKSSYEQYF.

This sequence joins TRBV6-6 and TRBJ1-5, with 8 nucleotides matching TRBD1. With 2 bases clipped from V and 2 bases from J, the junction kept 2 bases outside the gene matches. The CDR3 runs to 15 residues. CDR1 and CDR2 from the germline V gene are MNHNY and SVGAGI (reference sequence). The CDR3, as DNA: TGTGCCAGCAGTTACGACAGGGGAGGCAATCAGCCCCAGCATTTT. Amino acid sequence: CASSYDRGGNQPQHF.

The chain uses TRBV5-4 and TRBJ2-1; D is perhaps TRBD2 (6 bases). This CDR3 has 15 residues. Germline CDR1 is SGHNT and CDR2 is YYREEE (reference sequence). Trimming removed 2 bases at V and 5 bases at J, with 14 bases between. The CDR3 loop is CASSLPGLANNEQFF. In nucleotides, the CDR3 is TGTGCCAGCAGCTTACCGGGACTGGCGAACAATGAGCAGTTCTTC. The variable domain in full, completed from reference TRBV5-4 and TRBJ2-1, reads ETGVTQSPTHLIKTRGQQVTLRCSSQSGHNTVSWYQQALGQGPQFIFQYYREEENGRGNFPPRFSGLQFPNYSSELNVNALELDDSALYLCASSLPGLANNEQFFGPGTRLTVL.

This sequence joins TRBV2 and TRBJ2-1; maybe TRBD1 (5 bases). V was trimmed by 10 bases and J by 3 bases, leaving 10 bases between them. Per germline, CDR1 SNHLY and CDR2 FYNNEI. This CDR3 region has 12 residues. CDR3 DNA: TGTGCCACGACCAGGGACTACAATGAGCAGTTCTTC. It encodes CATTRDYNEQFF.

The genes are TRBV9 and TRBJ1-3; TRBD1 aligns across 7 bases. With 1 base clipped from V and 6 bases from J, the junction kept 7 bases outside the gene matches. The V gene's germline CDR1 is SGDLS and CDR2 YYNGEE. There are 15 residues in the CDR3. CDR3 nucleotides: TGTGCCAGCAGCGTAACCGACAGGGCGGCAAACACCATATATTTT. Translated: CASSVTDRAANTIYF.

This clone was seen a single time. The chain carries TRBV6-5 and TRBJ1-1; D might be TRBD1 (5 bases). This CDR3 has 14 amino acids. CDR1 and CDR2 from the germline V gene are MNHEY and SVGAGI. With 6 bases removed from V and 2 bases from J, the gap between germline ends came to 13 bases. This CDR3 reads CASRRDGANTEAFF. The CDR3 DNA is TGTGCCAGCAGGCGGGACGGGGCAAACACTGAAGCTTTCTTT.

V gene TRBV18 combines with J gene TRBJ1-1, with a weak D call TRBD1 (6 bases). This CDR3 is built from 16 residues. Germline CDR1 reads KGHSH; CDR2 reads LQKENI. Trimming took off 3 bases at V and 1 base at J, with 15 bases between the two ends. This chain's CDR3 is CASSPLDRRSNTEAFF. The CDR3 DNA reads TGTGCCAGCTCACCTCTCGACAGGCGGTCGAACACTGAAGCTTTCTTT.

Remarks on this clone: One end of the junction fails to match germline, which may point to a read error. This chain joins TRBV7-9 and TRBJ2-7, with TRBD1 identical over 10 bases. Germline lookup yields CDR1 SEHNR and CDR2 FQNEAQ (reference sequence). The CDR3 covers 17 residues. In DNA form, the CDR3 reads TGTTCCAGCAGCTCCCCGGGACAGGGGATTACGACCTACGAGCAGTACTTC. It is translated as CSSSSPGQGITTYEQYF. Together with reference TRBV7-9 and TRBJ2-7, the CDR3 gives the full variable domain: DTGVSQNPRHKITKRGQNVTFRCDPISEHNRLYWYRQTLGQGPEFLTYFQNEAQLEKSRLLSDRFSAERPKGSFSTLEIQRTEQGDSAMYLCSSSSPGQGITTYEQYFGPGTRLTVT.

This clone has just a few counts. The J gene is TRBJ2-7, the V gene TRBV5-1; D gene uncertain. Germline loops: CDR1 SGHRS, CDR2 YFSETQ. Trimming removed 1 base from V and 3 bases from J, with 8 bases in between. The length of the CDR3 is 13 residues. DNA for the CDR3: TGCGCCAGCAGCTTGTTACAAGACTACGAGCAGTACTTC. Its protein is CASSLLQDYEQYF.

The chain is built from TRBV19 and TRBJ1-4, with 10 bases matching TRBD1. The trim removed 5 bases at V and 7 bases at J, leaving 7 bases unmatched. This CDR3 is 15 amino acids long. Germline-derived CDR1 and CDR2 are LNHDA and SQIVND (reference sequence). CDR3 DNA: TGTGCCAGTAGTCGACAGGGGGCGGAGGGTGAAAAACTGTTTTTT. Translating gives CASSRQGAEGEKLFF.

The chain is built from TRBV28 and TRBJ2-7; 7 nucleotides agree with TRBD1. In germline, CDR1 is MDHEN, CDR2 SYDVKM. The CDR3 spans 14 residues. J was trimmed by 3 bases and V by 7 bases; bases with no gene match: 9. CDR3: CASNPQGQLYEQYF. CDR3 coding DNA: TGTGCCAGCAACCCGCAGGGACAGCTCTACGAGCAGTACTTC.

The CDR3 sequence: CASRVTGTGYTF. CDR3 DNA sequence: TGTGCCAGCAGGGTGACAGGGACCGGCTACACCTTC. The chain joins TRBV6-5 to TRBJ1-2; TRBD1 aligns across 7 bases. CDR3 length: 12 residues. Germline CDR1 and CDR2: MNHEY and SVGAGI. V shed 6 bases and J 8 bases; nucleotides not matched to a gene: 6.

The chain links TRBV29-1 to TRBJ1-2, with D possibly being TRBD1 (6 bases). The germline gives CDR1 SQVTM, CDR2 ANQGSEA. This CDR3 has 14 residues. V gave up 2 bases and J gave up 5 bases, with 15 bases separating them. The CDR3 protein is CSVESGGPWYGYTF. CDR3 coding DNA: TGCAGCGTTGAATCGGGGGGCCCTTGGTATGGCTACACCTTC.

The V gene is TRBV19, the J gene TRBJ2-7; maybe TRBD2 (5 bases). CDR3 length: 15 amino acids. Trimming left V 6 bases short and J 3 bases short, with 18 bases between. The germline CDR1 and CDR2 sequences are LNHDA and SQIVND (reference sequence). DNA of the CDR3: TGTGCCAGTAGACGAACTAGTGTCAAGGGCTACGAGCAGTACTTC. Translated, it gives CASRRTSVKGYEQYF.

The chain combines TRBV5-1 with TRBJ2-1; possible D gene TRBD1, 6 bases. CDR1 is SGHRS, CDR2 YFSETQ, per germline. V lost 5 bases and J 5 bases, leaving 8 bases between the germline ends. CDR3 length: 12 residues. The CDR3 reads CASSRDNNEQFF. The DNA of the CDR3 is TGCGCCAGCAGTAGGGACAACAATGAGCAGTTCTTC. Supplemented by reference TRBV5-1 and TRBJ2-1, the full variable domain reads KAGVTQTPRYLIKTRGQQVTLSCSPISGHRSVSWYQQTPGQGLQFLFEYFSETQRNKGNFPGRFSGRQFSNSRSEMNVSTLELGDSALYLCASSRDNNEQFFGPGTRLTVL.

The CDR3 spells CASSEGGGNGYTF. CDR3 DNA sequence: TGTGCCAGCAGCGAGGGAGGGGGTAATGGCTACACCTTC. V usage is TRBV7-3 and J usage is TRBJ1-2, with D possibly matching TRBD1 (6 bases). In germline, CDR1 is SGHTA, CDR2 FQGTGA. The CDR3 sequence is 13 residues long. V was shortened by 5 bases and J by 6 bases, with 13 bases between the two germline ends.

This clone was seen only a few times. V usage is TRBV4-3 and J usage is TRBJ2-1; D possibly corresponds to TRBD1 (6 bases). Trimming pared 1 base from V and 6 bases from J, leaving 13 bases between. The CDR3 runs 15 residues. CDR1 and CDR2 from the germline V gene are LGHNA and YSLEER. This CDR3 reads CASSQGRGWGNEQFF. The CDR3 nucleotides are TGCGCCAGCAGCCAAGGCAGGGGATGGGGCAATGAGCAGTTCTTC.

The chain links TRBV7-2 to TRBJ1-2; weak D call: TRBD1 (6 bases). The CDR3 is 15 residues long. CDR1 is SGHTA, CDR2 FQGNSA, per germline. Trimming cost V 4 bases and J 3 bases, with 15 bases left between them. The CDR3 region is CASSYTDRIYYGYTF. In nucleotides, the CDR3 is TGTGCCAGCAGCTACACCGACAGGATCTACTATGGCTACACCTTC.

Concerning this clone itself: The conserved phenylalanine or tryptophan normally closing the CDR3 is absent here, so this likely arose from a read error. The rearrangement links TRBV5-1 to TRBJ1-2; 7 positions match TRBD1. CDR3 size: 15 residues. Germline lookup yields CDR1 SGHRS and CDR2 YFSETQ. V was clipped by 0 bases and J by 4 bases; unmatched bases: 6. The CDR3: CASSLDGQASYGYTL. CDR3 bases: TGCGCCAGCAGCTTGGACGGACAGGCCTCCTATGGCTACACCCTC.

CDR3: CASSIVGLAAEAGELFF. In nucleotides, the CDR3 is TGTGCCAGCTCAATTGTCGGACTAGCGGCAGAGGCCGGGGAGCTGTTTTTT. V and J are TRBV18 and TRBJ2-2; 10 positions match TRBD2. Trimming removed 5 bases from V and 6 bases from J; junction bases left unmatched: 12. This CDR3 is 17 amino acids long. Germline loops: CDR1 KGHSH, CDR2 LQKENI.

This clone was detected only a few times. The V gene is TRBV9, the J gene TRBJ2-1; 7 nucleotides align to TRBD2. After removal of 4 bases from V and 7 bases from J, the junction contained 17 bases not matched to a gene. CDR3 length equals 17 residues. Looked up from germline, CDR1 is SGDLS and CDR2 is YYNGEE. The CDR3 nucleotides read TGTGCCAGCAGCACCCTCGGGGCGCGGCGAGCGGGGAATGAGCAGTTCTTC. Translating it yields CASSTLGARRAGNEQFF.

V usage is TRBV4-3 and J usage is TRBJ2-3; TRBD1 matches 7 bases. CDR1 and CDR2 (germline): LGHNA, YSLEER. V was clipped by 1 base and J by 0 bases; unmatched bases: 13. The CDR3 spans 19 residues. DNA for the CDR3: TGCGCCAGCAGCCAAGCCTGGACAGGCCTTTTCTCTAGCACAGATACGCAGTATTTT. Protein sequence: CASSQAWTGLFSSTDTQYF.

This chain joins TRBV28 and TRBJ2-5; TRBD2 might be the D (7 bases). With 2 bases removed from V and 11 bases from J, the gap between germline ends came to 24 bases. This CDR3 contains 16 residues. Germline V gene lookup returns CDR1 MDHEN and CDR2 SYDVKM. The CDR3 loop is CASSLGKGGAHQKQYF. The CDR3 coding sequence is TGTGCCAGCAGTTTAGGAAAGGGGGGGGCGCACCAGAAGCAGTACTTC.

V usage is TRBV28 and J usage is TRBJ2-5; 12 bases map to TRBD1. CDR3 length: 17 residues. V trimming: 0 bases; J trimming: 6 bases; junction bases outside the gene matches: 8. The germline V gene has CDR1 MDHEN and CDR2 SYDVKM. The CDR3 DNA sequence: TGTGCCAGCAGTTTATGGGGCGGGACAGGGGGCTTACAGACCCAGTACTTC. It codes for CASSLWGGTGGLQTQYF.